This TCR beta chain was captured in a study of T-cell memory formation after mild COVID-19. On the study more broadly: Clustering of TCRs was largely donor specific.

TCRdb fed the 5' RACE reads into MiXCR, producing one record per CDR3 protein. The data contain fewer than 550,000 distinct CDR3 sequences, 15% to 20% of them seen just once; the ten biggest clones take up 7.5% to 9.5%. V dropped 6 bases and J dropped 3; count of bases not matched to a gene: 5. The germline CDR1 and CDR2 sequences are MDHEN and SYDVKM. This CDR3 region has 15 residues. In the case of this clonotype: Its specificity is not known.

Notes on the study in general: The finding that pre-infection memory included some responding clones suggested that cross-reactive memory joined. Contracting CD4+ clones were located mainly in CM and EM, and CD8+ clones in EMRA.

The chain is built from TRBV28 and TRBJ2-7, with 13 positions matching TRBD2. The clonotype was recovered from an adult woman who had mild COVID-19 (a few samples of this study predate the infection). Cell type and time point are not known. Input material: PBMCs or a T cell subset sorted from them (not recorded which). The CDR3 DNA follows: TGTGCCAGCAGCGCCTGGACTAGCGGGAGCTACGAGCAGTACTTC. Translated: CASSAWTSGSYEQYF.